The sequence of this TCR beta chain was determined in a study of T cell responses to AZD1222 COVID-19 vaccine. Germline V gene sequence: CDR1 LNHDA, CDR2 SQIVND (reference sequence). Between the trimmed V and J ends, which lost 6 bases and 4 bases, there was a span of 12 bases. This CDR3 comprises 13 residues. Sequencing was performed with immunoSEQ multiplex PCR; in TCRdb, only in-frame clones are kept and a portion is missing. Of just over 90,000 clones in the sample, around 91% were seen once. Here the sequenced sample was peripheral blood, taken 28 days after the second AZD1222 dose. The chain employs TRBV19 and TRBJ1-1; D remains unclear. This receptor was taken from an adult who received the AZD1222 COVID-19 vaccine. The DNA of the CDR3 is TGTGCCAGTAGAATAAGGGCGGGCACTGAAGCTTTCTTT. Protein sequence: CASRIRAGTEAFF.